Following are 20 T cell receptor beta chains from one sample sequenced in a study of read filtering for tumor transcriptome and immune sequencing. The library was built from roughly 400 ng RNA with molecular barcoded adaptors for alpha/delta and beta/gamma chains. MiXCR was run by TCRdb on the reads, yielding one entry per CDR3 protein. The sample gives tens of thousands of distinct CDR3 sequences, roughly 12% of which show up once; about 38% is in the top ten. The sample was a population of CD138-negative cells sorted from bone marrow. The receptors were sampled from a donor aged 40 or over with multiple myeloma.

This clonotype was detected many times. The rearrangement uses TRBV5-4 and TRBJ2-3; 9 nucleotides line up with TRBD1. With V trimmed by 3 bases and J by 4 bases, 3 bases remained unmatched. The CDR3 extends over 14 amino acids. CDR1 and CDR2 (germline): SGHNT, YYREEE (reference sequence). This chain's CDR3 is CASSSQGASDTQYF. Here the CDR3 DNA reads TGTGCCAGCAGCTCACAGGGGGCCTCAGATACGCAGTATTTT. Based on the CDR3 plus reference TRBV5-4 and TRBJ2-3, the full variable domain is ETGVTQSPTHLIKTRGQQVTLRCSSQSGHNTVSWYQQALGQGPQFIFQYYREEENGRGNFPPRFSGLQFPNYSSELNVNALELDDSALYLCASSSQGASDTQYFGPGTRLTVL.

This clonotype was found many times. The V and J genes are TRBV4-2 and TRBJ2-3; D is possibly TRBD1 or TRBD2 (5 bases each). The CDR3 is 16 amino acids. The germline CDR1 and CDR2 sequences are LGHNA and YNFKEQ. V was cut by 4 bases and J by 5 bases, with 19 bases left in between. For the CDR3, the DNA is TGTGCCAGCAGCCCATTGGGAGCTCAGGGAGTAGATACGCAGTATTTT. Translation gives CASSPLGAQGVDTQYF.

This clonotype has at least ten counts. The chain recombines TRBV7-8 with TRBJ2-7, with TRBD2 matching 10 bases. This CDR3 is built from 16 residues. Germline V gives CDR1 SGHVS, CDR2 FQNEAQ. V lost 5 bases to trimming and J lost 4 bases; unmatched junction nucleotides: 11. DNA of the CDR3: TGTGCCAGCAGCACGCCGCTAGCGGGGGCCAGTTACGAGCAGTACTTC. Protein product: CASSTPLAGASYEQYF.

Comment on this clonotype: With only one base between it and a far larger clone, this is likely a read error. The rearrangement joins TRBV7-3 to TRBJ2-1, with 7 bases lining up with TRBD1. Per germline, CDR1 SGHTA and CDR2 FQGTGA. V lost 5 bases and J lost 6; bases outside the gene matches: 10. The CDR3 has 15 residues. DNA of the CDR3: TGTGCCAGCAGCAACCAGACAGGGATCTCCAATGAGCAGTTCTTC. It specifies CASSNQTGISNEQFF.

This clonotype was observed a few times. This chain joins TRBV7-9 and TRBJ2-2; a possible D gene is TRBD2 (5 bases). CDR1 and CDR2 from the germline V gene are SEHNR and FQNEAQ (reference sequence). The CDR3 spans 16 residues. V was pared by 5 bases and J by 3 bases, with 16 bases between. The DNA of the CDR3 is TGTGCCAGCAGCCGCTCCCCCGGGATTCACACCGGGGAGCTGTTTTTT. This codes for CASSRSPGIHTGELFF. Variable domain in full (rest from reference TRBV7-9 and TRBJ2-2): DTGVSQNPRHKITKRGQNVTFRCDPISEHNRLYWYRQTLGQGPEFLTYFQNEAQLEKSRLLSDRFSAERPKGSFSTLEIQRTEQGDSAMYLCASSRSPGIHTGELFFGEGSRLTVL.

This clonotype was seen more than once but under ten times. This chain connects TRBV4-1 to TRBJ1-1; maybe TRBD1 (6 bases). The V and J ends lost 0 bases and 0 bases respectively, with 8 bases between them. Germline CDR1 is MGHRA and CDR2 is YSYEKL. CDR3 length equals 15 residues. This CDR3 reads CASSQDQGLNTEAFF. The CDR3 nucleotides are TGCGCCAGCAGCCAAGACCAGGGGTTGAACACTGAAGCTTTCTTT.

On this clonotype itself: A much larger clone lies a single base off, so this may be a read error. V usage is TRBV14 and J usage is TRBJ2-1, with a weak D call TRBD1 (6 bases). The V gene lost 1 base and the J gene lost 6 bases, with 19 bases spanning the gap. The CDR3 is 17 amino acids. Looked up from germline, CDR1 is SGHDN and CDR2 is FVKESK. The CDR3 coding sequence is TGTGCCAGCAGCCAAGGGCGAGGCCAGGGGCTTCGCAATGAGCAGTTCTTC. Translation gives CASSQGRGQGLRNEQFF.

For this clonotype: A far larger clone is off by one base, so a read error is likely. The chain uses TRBV2 and TRBJ2-7; a possible D gene is TRBD2 (5 bases). The CDR3 length is 13 residues. CDR1 is SNHLY and CDR2 is FYNNEI in the germline V gene. The CDR3 sequence: CASSFSGSYEEYF. The CDR3 DNA reads TGTGCCAGCAGCTTCTCGGGGTCCTACGAGGAGTACTTC.

There are many counts of this clonotype. The DNA of the CDR3 is TGTGCCAGCAGCTCTATAGCGGGGGCCCTCGATACGCAGTATTTT. This translates into CASSSIAGALDTQYF. The V call is TRBV7-3, the J call TRBJ2-3; 9 nucleotides match TRBD2. The CDR3 extends over 15 amino acids. The V segment lost 4 bases and the J segment 6 bases; nucleotides outside the gene matches: 8. Looked up from germline, CDR1 is SGHTA and CDR2 is FQGTGA. The complete variable domain, with remaining parts taken from reference TRBV7-3 and TRBJ2-3, reads GAGVSQTPSNKVTEKGKYVELRCDPISGHTALYWYRQSLGQGPEFLIYFQGTGAADDSGLPNDRFFAVRPEGSVSTLKIQRTERGDSAVYLCASSSIAGALDTQYFGPGTRLTVL.

This clonotype was observed many times. CDR3 protein: CASSSLPGQGTPGANVLTF. Here the CDR3 DNA reads TGTGCCAGCAGTTCCCTCCCCGGACAGGGAACCCCTGGGGCCAACGTCCTGACTTTC. The V call is TRBV25-1, the J call TRBJ2-6, with 8 bases lining up with TRBD1. Germline-derived CDR1 and CDR2 are MGHDK and SYGVNS. There are 19 residues in the CDR3. The V segment lost 5 bases and the J segment 2 bases; nucleotides outside the gene matches: 14.

The table lists this clonotype with a few counts. This rearrangement joins TRBV20-1 to TRBJ2-3, with 13 bases identical to TRBD2. The V gene end was trimmed by 6 bases and the J gene end by 6 bases; junction bases not matched to a gene: 9. This CDR3 spans 15 amino acids. Per the germline V gene, CDR1 is DFQATT and CDR2 is SNEGSKA (reference sequence). The DNA for the CDR3 is TGCAGTGCAACGGGACTAGCGGGGCTGGGGGATACGCAGTATTTT. This translates into CSATGLAGLGDTQYF.

This clonotype was picked up many times. The V call is TRBV7-2, the J call TRBJ2-7; 7 nucleotides agree with TRBD2. The CDR3 consists of 12 residues. CDR1 SGHTA and CDR2 FQGNSA come from the germline V gene. The J segment lost 4 bases and the V segment lost 5 bases, leaving 2 bases of the junction unmatched. The CDR3 reads CASSASGYEQYF. CDR3 nucleotide sequence: TGTGCCAGCAGCGCTAGCGGTTACGAGCAGTACTTC.

Many counts were recorded for this clonotype. The chain recombines TRBV2 with TRBJ2-1, with D perhaps TRBD1 or TRBD2 (5 bases each). Per germline, CDR1 SNHLY and CDR2 FYNNEI. The CDR3 runs to 12 residues. The V end lost 4 bases, the J end lost 8 bases, and 9 bases lay between the germline ends. CDR3 residues: CASSVMGDEQFF. The CDR3 nucleotides read TGTGCCAGCAGTGTGATGGGGGATGAGCAGTTCTTC.

This clonotype was seen at least ten times. The chain joins TRBV20-1 to TRBJ1-4; no firm D call. V shed 3 bases and J shed 5 bases, with 10 bases lying between them. The V gene's germline CDR1 is DFQATT and CDR2 SNEGSKA (reference sequence). This CDR3 region has 13 residues. The DNA of the CDR3 is TGCAGTGCTAGGGCTGGGAGCAATGAAAAACTGTTTTTT. It translates to CSARAGSNEKLFF.

This clonotype was seen at least ten times. V gene TRBV5-1 combines with J gene TRBJ2-1, with D possibly TRBD2 on 6 matching bases. The CDR3 sequence is 15 residues long. From germline, CDR1 is SGHRS and CDR2 YFSETQ. Trimming left V 5 bases short and J 1 base short, with 13 bases between. Here the CDR3 DNA reads TGCGCCAGCAGTCGTGGGACTCAGTCCTACAATGAGCAGTTCTTC. Translated: CASSRGTQSYNEQFF.

This clonotype has at least ten counts. Written as DNA, the CDR3 is TGTGCCAGCAGCCTAGATGGGGATCAGCCCCAGCATTTT. Protein product: CASSLDGDQPQHF. The rearrangement joins TRBV11-1 to TRBJ1-5, with no clear D. The CDR3 spans 13 residues. The V gene's germline CDR1 is SGHAT and CDR2 FQDESV (reference sequence). The germline V and J ends were trimmed by 5 bases and 5 bases, with 10 bases remaining between them.

Note on this clonotype: A read error may explain this, as a much larger clone is one base away. The CDR3: CASSGANLPLHF. The CDR3 region has the DNA TGTGCCAGCAGCGGGGCAAATTTACCCCTCCACTTT. The chain couples TRBV9 to TRBJ1-6; no reliable D call. The CDR3 has 12 residues. The germline V gene has CDR1 SGDLS and CDR2 YYNGEE.

This clonotype came up many times. The chain combines TRBV5-6 with TRBJ2-1, with D perhaps TRBD1 or TRBD2 (6 bases each). CDR3 length: 13 amino acids. Trimming pared 6 bases from V and 7 bases from J, leaving 14 bases between. Germline V gives CDR1 SGHDT, CDR2 YYEEEE. The CDR3 loop reads CASTSGEENEQFF. The CDR3 DNA is TGTGCCAGCACCTCAGGGGAGGAGAATGAGCAGTTCTTC.

This clonotype was detected many times. The chain is built from TRBV4-2 and TRBJ1-5; no definite D call. V was clipped by 4 bases and J by 4 bases, with 8 bases between them. CDR1 and CDR2 from the germline V gene are LGHNA and YNFKEQ. CDR3 length: 13 residues. CDR3 bases: TGTGCCAGCAGCCTTTATACGAATCAGCCCCAGCATTTT. This gives the protein CASSLYTNQPQHF.

A few counts support this clonotype. An end of the junction does not agree with germline; a read error may underlie this. The CDR3 sequence is CAWTPRDRGHTVAFF. CDR3 in DNA: TGTGCCTGGACCCCCCGGGACAGGGGCCACACTGTAGCTTTCTTT. The chain uses TRBV30 and TRBJ1-1; 10 bases agree with TRBD1. CDR3 size: 15 residues. Germline-derived CDR1 and CDR2 are GTSNPN and SVGIG (reference sequence).